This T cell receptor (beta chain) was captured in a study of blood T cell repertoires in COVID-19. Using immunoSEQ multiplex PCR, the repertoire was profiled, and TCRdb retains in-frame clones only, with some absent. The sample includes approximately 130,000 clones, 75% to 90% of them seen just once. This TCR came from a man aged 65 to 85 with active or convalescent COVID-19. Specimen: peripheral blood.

This CDR3 reads CASRPGLAPQPFF. The CDR3 region has the DNA TGTGCCAGCAGACCGGGACTAGCGCCTCAACCGTTCTTC. The V and J genes are TRBV28 and TRBJ2-1; 10 nucleotides line up with TRBD2. The CDR3 has 13 residues. Germline V gene lookup returns CDR1 MDHEN and CDR2 SYDVKM. V lost 6 bases, J lost 15 bases, and 11 bases stayed unmatched.